This entry is about one T cell receptor (beta chain). RNA totalling roughly 0.45 to 1 ug underwent reverse transcription with random hexamers. TCRdb called the immunoSEQ multiplex PCR reads again in MiXCR, with one record for every CDR3 protein. There are around 100,000 distinct CDR3 sequences in the sample; about 96% occur only once, and more than 0.3% lies in the top ten. This sample stems from a study of CD8 T cells in Susac syndrome. Isolation of CD8+ and CD4+ T cells was performed negatively, whereas enrichment of TEMRA cells was done by FACS. Per the germline V gene, CDR1 is LGHNA and CDR2 is YNFKEQ. The CDR3 contains 16 residues. Germline trimming cut 4 bases from V and 4 bases from J; bases unmatched to any gene: 9.

The receptor was isolated from a human donor with Susac syndrome. Sequencing was carried out using CD8+ T cells from PBMCs. The chain uses TRBV4-2 and TRBJ2-3; 9 nucleotides align to TRBD2. This CDR3 is CASSRLAGVGSDTQYF. The CDR3, as DNA: TGTGCCAGCAGCCGTTTAGCGGGAGTAGGGTCAGATACGCAGTATTTT.